A selection of T cell receptor beta chains follows, all from one sample in a study of blood T cell repertoires in COVID-19. Libraries were prepared by immunoSEQ multiplex PCR; TCRdb keeps only in-frame clonotypes and omits some of them. The table shows 70,000 to 90,000 clones, with around two thirds occurring only once. Material for sequencing was peripheral blood. The receptors stem from a human donor with acute or convalescent COVID-19. The donor label of this sample is uncertain. CDR3s include the opening cysteine and the closing phenylalanine or tryptophan. A D gene is named only where the DNA matches it firmly. Where a row states a size, it is once, few, many or the class of an expanded clone; other rows omit it.

-,TRBV7-2,TRBD1,TRBJ1-3,CASSPGGQGVVGNTIYF,TGTGCCAGCAGCCCGGGGGGGCAGGGGGTTGTCGGAAACACCATATATTTT
-,TRBV19,TRBD1,TRBJ2-4,CATGKGTGSVGNIQYF,TGTGCCACTGGTAAAGGGACAGGGAGCGTTGGAAACATTCAGTACTTC
-,TRBV7-9,-,TRBJ2-5,CASSRLDPETQYF,TGTGCCAGCAGCCGACTAGACCCCGAGACCCAGTACTTC
once,TRBV20-1,-,TRBJ2-1,CSASRGSPTYNEQFF,TGCAGTGCTAGTCGGGGGAGCCCGACCTACAATGAGCAGTTCTTC
few,TRBV6-5,TRBD1,TRBJ1-2,CASTGNRGGYGYTF,TGTGCCAGCACCGGAAACAGGGGCGGCTATGGCTACACCTTC
-,TRBV28,TRBD2,TRBJ2-1,CASSIMSGGAYNEQFF,TGTGCCAGCAGCATTATGAGCGGGGGGGCCTACAATGAGCAGTTCTTC
-,TRBV29-1,TRBD1,TRBJ2-1,CSGGQAAYNEQFF,TGCAGCGGAGGACAGGCGGCCTACAATGAGCAGTTCTTC
-,TRBV27,-,TRBJ2-2,CASSGGFYSGELFF,TGTGCCAGCAGCGGCGGATTCTATTCCGGGGAGCTGTTTTTT
once,TRBV2,TRBD1,TRBJ1-1,CASSALGGPGTEAFF,TGTGCCAGCAGTGCCTTAGGGGGCCCGGGCACTGAAGCTTTCTTT
-,TRBV7-9,TRBD2,TRBJ2-1,CASSLRTSVQFF,TGTGCCAGCAGCCTCCGGACTAGCGTCCAGTTCTTC
few,TRBV27,-,TRBJ2-5,CASSLFPQGQETQYF,TGTGCCAGCAGTTTATTCCCCCAGGGCCAAGAGACCCAGTACTTC
-,TRBV6-1,TRBD2,TRBJ2-1,CASSEGWSSGGDYNEQFF,TGTGCCAGCAGTGAAGGGTGGTCGTCCGGGGGGGACTACAATGAGCAGTTCTTC
-,TRBV30,-,TRBJ2-2,CAWSVGLATGELFF,TGTGCCTGGAGTGTAGGGCTAGCTACCGGGGAGCTGTTTTTT
few,TRBV28,-,TRBJ1-4,CASTIWAGNEKLFF,TGTGCCAGCACCATATGGGCAGGGAATGAAAAACTGTTTTTT
few,TRBV7-9,-,TRBJ1-4,CASSLYHREKLFF,TGTGCCAGCAGCTTATATCATCGGGAAAAACTGTTTTTT
-,TRBV18,TRBD2,TRBJ2-5,CASVQTSGGQETQYF,TGTGCCAGCGTACAAACTAGCGGGGGACAAGAGACCCAGTACTTC
-,TRBV11-3,-,TRBJ2-5,CASSFRTQETQYF,TGTGCCAGCAGCTTTCGGACTCAAGAGACCCAGTACTTC
-,TRBV5-8,-,TRBJ1-6,CASSLGAGTPYNSPLHF,TGTGCCAGCAGCTTGGGGGCAGGGACACCTTATAATTCACCCCTCCACTTT
-,TRBV6-5,TRBD1,TRBJ1-1,CASRDRGYTEAFF,TGTGCCAGCAGAGACAGGGGTTACACTGAAGCTTTCTTT
few,TRBV30,-,TRBJ1-6,CAWRRGLGDIGRRDSPLHF,TGTGCCTGGAGAAGAGGACTTGGGGATATTGGGAGGAGGGATTCACCCCTCCACTTT
-,TRBV7-2,-,TRBJ2-5,CASSLAVKETQYF,TGTGCCAGCAGCTTAGCCGTTAAAGAGACCCAGTACTTC
-,TRBV5-1,-,TRBJ1-1,CASSLLGEGRRYMNTEAFF,TGCGCCAGCAGCTTGTTAGGGGAGGGGAGGAGGTACATGAACACTGAAGCTTTCTTT
-,TRBV3-1/TRBV3-2,TRBD1,TRBJ2-2,CASSPRDRPNTGELFF,TGTGCCAGCAGCCCCCGGGACAGGCCTAACACCGGGGAGCTGTTTTTT
-,TRBV6-2/TRBV6-3,-,TRBJ2-1,CASSYTSGKEQFF,TGTGCCAGCAGTTACACTTCAGGAAAAGAGCAGTTCTTC
-,TRBV5-1,TRBD1,TRBJ1-5,CASSPNPDRAGQPQHF,TGCGCCAGCAGCCCAAACCCGGACAGGGCGGGTCAGCCCCAGCATTTT
-,TRBV19,TRBD2,TRBJ2-3,CASSLGTSGNTQYF,TGTGCCAGTAGTCTAGGGACTAGCGGTAATACGCAGTATTTT
few,TRBV10-2,TRBD1,TRBJ1-2,CASYPTGGGGYGYTF,TGCGCCAGCTACCCGACAGGGGGCGGGGGCTATGGCTACACCTTC
-,TRBV4-1,-,TRBJ2-3,CASSQAGTRAQYF,TGCGCCAGCAGCCAAGCCGGGACAAGGGCGCAGTATTTT
few,TRBV24-1,-,TRBJ2-3,CATSDLRGATTDTQYF,TGTGCCACCAGTGATTTGCGGGGGGCTACCACAGATACGCAGTATTTT
-,TRBV6-5,TRBD1,TRBJ1-2,CASSDIGTGHYGYTF,TGTGCCAGCAGCGATATCGGGACAGGGCACTATGGCTACACCTTC
-,TRBV7-6,-,TRBJ2-2,CASSLGPGANTGELFF,TGTGCCAGCAGCTTAGGTCCGGGGGCGAACACCGGGGAGCTGTTTTTT
-,TRBV7-2,TRBD1,TRBJ1-3,CASRPGPDRGQYTIYF,TGTGCCAGCAGGCCCGGTCCTGACAGGGGGCAATACACCATATATTTT
once,TRBV5-1,-,TRBJ2-3,CASRLQGLGRTDTQYF,TGCGCCAGCAGACTACAGGGCTTAGGTCGCACAGATACGCAGTATTTT
-,TRBV24-1,-,TRBJ1-4,CATSDSGGVEEKLFF,TGTGCCACCAGTGATTCTGGGGGCGTAGAGGAAAAACTGTTTTTT
-,TRBV18,-,TRBJ1-4,CASSPQTTNEKLFF,TGTGCCAGCTCACCCCAGACAACTAATGAAAAACTGTTTTTT
-,TRBV19,-,TRBJ1-3,CASSQVISGNTIYF,TGTGCCAGTAGTCAGGTCATCTCTGGAAACACCATATATTTT
-,TRBV5-1,TRBD1,TRBJ2-3,CASSQGASDTQYF,TGCGCCAGCTCCCAGGGGGCTTCGGATACGCAGTATTTT
-,TRBV4-1,-,TRBJ1-6,CASSPNRSRLHF,TGCGCCAGCAGCCCCAACAGGAGTAGGCTCCACTTT
once,TRBV28,-,TRBJ2-5,CASSFGTGPSSRETQYF,TGTGCCAGCAGTTTCGGTACAGGCCCTTCTAGTCGAGAGACCCAGTACTTC
few,TRBV6-5,-,TRBJ1-1,CASSYLNRNTEAFF,TGTGCCAGCAGTTACTTGAACAGGAACACTGAAGCTTTCTTT
-,TRBV9,TRBD2,TRBJ2-5,CASSVGVAGPLQETQYF,TGTGCCAGCAGCGTAGGAGTAGCGGGACCACTCCAAGAGACCCAGTACTTC
many,TRBV11-2,-,TRBJ1-6,CASSLFHSDNSPLHF,TGTGCCAGCAGCTTATTCCACAGTGATAATTCACCCCTCCACTTT
-,TRBV15,-,TRBJ1-1,CATSRDRGFQAFF,TGTGCCACCAGCAGAGATAGGGGATTTCAAGCTTTCTTT
-,TRBV5-6,-,TRBJ1-5,CASSASGGPQHF,TGTGCCAGCAGCGCCTCGGGGGGGCCCCAGCATTTT
-,TRBV5-1,-,TRBJ2-3,CASSLEVGISQYF,TGCGCCAGCAGCTTGGAGGTCGGGATCTCACAGTATTTT
few,TRBV9,TRBD1,TRBJ1-2,CASSPPDRVHGYTF,TGTGCCAGCAGCCCCCCAGACAGGGTACATGGCTACACCTTC
-,TRBV4-2,-,TRBJ2-1,CASSQDWRAWNEQFF,TGTGCCAGCAGCCAAGATTGGCGGGCCTGGAATGAGCAGTTCTTC
-,TRBV2,-,TRBJ1-1,CASSRQVNTEAFF,TGTGCCAGCAGCAGACAGGTGAACACTGAAGCTTTCTTT
-,TRBV28,-,TRBJ1-2,CASSPLGGYGYTF,TGTGCCAGCAGCCCCCTAGGGGGCTATGGCTACACCTTC
-,TRBV24-1,TRBD2,TRBJ2-3,CATAGGVDTQYF,TGTGCCACGGCGGGGGGGGTCGATACGCAGTATTTT
few,TRBV28,-,TRBJ1-2,CASSRGPYGYTF,TGTGCCAGCAGTCGCGGGCCTTATGGCTACACCTTC
-,TRBV19,-,TRBJ2-5,CARTESTPETQYF,TGTGCCAGGACAGAATCTACCCCGGAGACCCAGTACTTC